Shown below are 13 T cell receptor beta chains from a single sample sequenced in a study of CD8 T cells in Susac syndrome (dated by TCRdb to between 2019 and 2020). The library was prepared using the immunoSEQ multiplex PCR assay. RNA was extracted using the RNeasy kit, and roughly 0.5 to 1 microgram was reverse transcribed with random hexamers. TCRdb took the public reads, trimmed them with fastp at Q25, ran MiXCR for clone calling and kept in-frame beta chains. CDR3 protein sequences are deduplicated, and each keeps its most common genes and DNA. The sample data list about 140,000 distinct CDR3 sequences, and 85% to 95% of these were observed just once. Of the sample, approximately 0.3% falls within the top ten clones. The sequenced sample consisted of CD8+ T cells from PBMCs. All receptors derive from a human donor in good health.

The rearrangement links TRBV19 to TRBJ1-1; the D is unclear. Germline CDR1 LNHDA, CDR2 SQIVND (reference sequence). V lost 7 bases and J lost 1, with 7 bases in between. This CDR3 has 12 residues. CDR3 sequence (DNA): TGTGCCAGTACGGCAGCGAACACTGAAGCTTTCTTT. Translating it yields CASTAANTEAFF.

V and J are TRBV27 and TRBJ2-1, with D possibly being TRBD2 (6 bases). The CDR3 has 12 residues. V was cut by 5 bases and J by 8 bases, with 10 bases left in between. Germline CDR1 MNHEY, CDR2 SMNVEV (reference sequence). CDR3 nucleotide sequence: TGTGCCAGCAGTATCGGAGGGGATGAGCAGTTCTTC. It is translated as CASSIGGDEQFF.

This clonotype showed up just a few times. The J gene is TRBJ2-1, the V gene TRBV12-3 or TRBV12-4, with D hard to call. Trimming took off 4 bases at V and 6 bases at J, with 4 bases between the two ends. This CDR3 has 11 amino acids. Here the CDR3 reads CASSSTNEQFF. The CDR3 DNA is TGTGCCAGCAGTTCTACCAATGAGCAGTTCTTC.

The gene calls are TRBV18 and TRBJ2-7; D is unresolved. The germline V gene has CDR1 KGHSH and CDR2 LQKENI. The V and J ends lost 3 bases and 2 bases respectively, with 14 bases between them. This CDR3 contains 15 residues. This CDR3 reads CASSPPDGPTYEQYF. The CDR3 region has the DNA TGTGCCAGCTCACCCCCTGATGGGCCCACCTACGAGCAGTACTTC.

The chain carries TRBV15 and TRBJ2-4, with D hard to call. Germline CDR1 LNHNV, CDR2 YYDKDF (reference sequence). The V end was cut by 5 bases, the J end by 7 bases, with 9 bases between. This CDR3 region has 12 residues. This CDR3 reads CATSASENIQYF. CDR3 bases: TGTGCCACCAGCGCGTCTGAGAACATTCAGTACTTC.

The V gene is TRBV20-1, the J gene TRBJ1-2; D uncertain. Per germline, CDR1 DFQATT and CDR2 SNEGSKA (reference sequence). The ends were cut back, 4 bases at V and 1 base at J, with 4 bases in the middle. The CDR3 contains 11 residues. CDR3 region: CSATSNYGYTF. The CDR3, as DNA: TGCAGTGCTACGAGTAACTATGGCTACACCTTC.

This rearrangement joins TRBV4-1 to TRBJ2-1; D is possibly TRBD1 or TRBD2 (5 bases each). The germline CDR1 and CDR2 sequences are MGHRA and YSYEKL. The CDR3 runs to 14 residues. V dropped 3 bases and J dropped 4 bases, with 10 bases sitting between them. The CDR3 region is CASSHRDEYNEQFF. The CDR3 nucleotides read TGCGCCAGCAGCCATCGGGACGAATACAATGAGCAGTTCTTC.

The chain is built from TRBV6-2 or TRBV6-3 and TRBJ2-1, with 13 nucleotides matching TRBD2. V shed 5 bases, J shed 7 bases, and the junction held 8 bases outside the gene matches. Germline assignment: CDR1 MNHEY and CDR2 SVGEGT. The CDR3 is made up of 16 amino acids. Written as DNA, the CDR3 is TGTGCCAGCAGTAAGCCGGGACTAGCGGGATCGAATGAGCAGTTCTTC. Translation gives CASSKPGLAGSNEQFF.

The rearrangement links TRBV15 to TRBJ2-7; unclear D gene. The V gene's germline CDR1 is LNHNV and CDR2 YYDKDF (reference sequence). Trimming took 6 bases from V and 3 from J, leaving 9 bases between them. CDR3 length: 12 residues. The CDR3 is CATSPDHYEQYF. The DNA of the CDR3 is TGTGCCACCAGTCCTGACCACTACGAGCAGTACTTC.

This chain connects TRBV5-1 to TRBJ2-7; D is perhaps TRBD1 (6 bases). In germline, CDR1 is SGHRS, CDR2 YFSETQ. This CDR3 has 14 amino acids. Trimming removed 2 bases at V and 3 bases at J, with 12 bases between. CDR3 region: CASSFRDTFYEQYF. The CDR3 nucleotides are TGCGCCAGCAGCTTCCGGGACACCTTCTACGAGCAGTACTTC.

The chain uses TRBV11-1 and TRBJ2-1; no reliable D call. Germline CDR1 SGHAT, CDR2 FQDESV (reference sequence). V was pared by 2 bases and J by 0 bases, with 11 bases between. The CDR3 loop spans 16 amino acids. The CDR3 DNA reads TGTGCCAGCAGCTTACCATACGGAAGCTCCTACAATGAGCAGTTCTTC. It codes for CASSLPYGSSYNEQFF.

The chain carries TRBV27 and TRBJ1-2, with D perhaps matching TRBD1 (6 bases). The germline V gene encodes CDR1 MNHEY and CDR2 SMNVEV (reference sequence). The CDR3 covers 13 residues. Trimming cost V 8 bases and J 5 bases, with 15 bases left between them. The CDR3: CASQGGQGYGYTF. DNA for the CDR3: TGTGCCAGCCAAGGGGGGCAGGGTTATGGCTACACCTTC.

This clonotype was counted once. The rearrangement uses TRBV27 and TRBJ2-7; D possibly matches TRBD1 or TRBD2 (6 bases each). Germline values: CDR1 MNHEY, CDR2 SMNVEV (reference sequence). This CDR3 is 16 amino acids long. V was clipped by 6 bases and J by 3 bases, with 21 bases between them. CDR3 amino acids: CASRPPLRDIYYEQYF. In DNA, the CDR3 is TGTGCCAGCAGACCACCGCTGCGGGACATATACTACGAGCAGTACTTC.